This T cell receptor beta chain emerged from a study of T cell changes during pregnancy in multiple sclerosis. CDR1 and CDR2 (germline): SGHTA, FQGNSA. CDR3 size: 13 residues. Trimming shortened V by 6 bases and J by 0 bases, and 8 bases separated the two germline ends. Produced via immunoSEQ multiplex PCR; TCRdb's table is partial and in-frame only. The sample has approximately 36,000 clones; around 93% are singletons. This receptor was obtained from a female donor with multiple sclerosis, enrolled in a pregnancy study. The chain recombines TRBV7-2 with TRBJ1-1, with D possibly being TRBD1 (6 bases). The sample in question was CD4+ T cells from peripheral blood mononuclear cells, obtained in the first trimester of pregnancy. This chain's CDR3 is CASRGQMNTEAFF. The CDR3 region has the DNA TGTGCCAGCAGAGGACAGATGAACACTGAAGCTTTCTTT.